The source of this T cell receptor beta chain is a study of cytomegalovirus exposure and HLA in healthy donors. V was pared by 3 bases and J by 7 bases, with 13 bases between. This CDR3 region has 13 residues. Germline CDR1 SGHRS, CDR2 YFSETQ. The PCR was carried out with 60 Vbeta primers and 13 Jbeta primers. TCRdb's table, derived via immunoSEQ multiplex PCR, lists solely in-frame clones and lacks some. This table holds 130,000 or so clones, more than 8% found once. This chain joins TRBV5-1 and TRBJ1-1; D may be TRBD1 (5 bases). The sequence derives from a middle-aged man in good health and CMV-seronegative. Input material: PBMCs. The CDR3: CASSSQGIHEAFF. DNA of the CDR3: TGCGCCAGCAGCTCTCAGGGTATCCATGAAGCTTTCTTT.